This TCR beta chain is from a study of Ad26.COV2.S vaccination and SARS-CoV-2 variants. General study points: Similar non-spike TCR breadth was seen in vaccine and placebo recipients. In TCR breadth and depth analyses, total T cell responses may have been underestimated.

Treatment denoted: some 19 received Ad26.COV2.S at low or high dose, single or two shots; 5 received placebo; per-sample allocation not given. Specimens were obtained on day 63 following the first vaccine or placebo injection. This clone was detected a few times. Its antigen is unknown. Here immunoSEQ multiplex PCR was the method, and the copy in TCRdb shows in-frame clones only, minus some. The table has around 310,000 clones, about nine tenths seen once. V dropped 6 bases and J dropped 7; count of bases not matched to a gene: 12. Germline V lookup: CDR1 SNHLY, CDR2 FYNNEI. This CDR3 spans 17 amino acids.

This rearrangement joins TRBV2 to TRBJ2-2; 12 bases map to TRBD2. The TCR comes from a person between 18 and 60 years old who received the Ad26.COV2.S COVID-19 vaccine or a placebo. The source was peripheral blood, collected in a trial of Ad26.COV2.S vaccine versus placebo. CDR3 amino acids: CASRLPGLAGSVGELFF. DNA of the CDR3: TGTGCCAGCAGGTTACCGGGACTAGCGGGTTCGGTCGGGGAGCTGTTTTTT.